This record covers a single T cell receptor (beta chain). The antigen remains undetermined. V gave up 3 bases and J gave up 3 bases, with 14 bases separating them. This CDR3 spans 14 amino acids. In germline, CDR1 is SQVTM, CDR2 ANQGSEA. In terms of origin and age, donors were healthy Caucasian individuals from Russia aged roughly 6 to 95. Peripheral blood, about 9.3 milliliters per donor, was collected. Isolation per sample recovered at least 6 million PBMCs. These data are taken from a study of blood T cells in healthy people across ages. Whole-study findings and limits: Naive T cell percentage strongly correlated with TCR beta diversity.

A sample-barcoded 5' primer and a J-beta primer mix were used in a second PCR of roughly 7 to 11 cycles. MiXCR was run by TCRdb on the 5' RACE reads, yielding one entry per CDR3 protein. The sample holds approximately 800,000 distinct CDR3 sequences; around 25% are singletons and the top ten take 2.5% to 3.5%. This same sample was also part of a study on T cells of mothers and their children.

The V call is TRBV29-1, the J call TRBJ1-1; D is uncertain. This TCR came from a boy between 5 and 17 years old in good health. The sequencing input was blood. CDR3 coding DNA: TGCAGCGTTGAGTCGGCGCAGAGGGACACTGAAGCTTTCTTT. Translating it yields CSVESAQRDTEAFF.